The clone carrying this T cell receptor beta chain was counted at least ten times. TCRdb fed the 5' RACE reads into MiXCR, producing one record per CDR3 protein. The repertoire includes just under 350,000 distinct CDR3 sequences, roughly 13% of them detected once, and roughly a fifth sits in the top ten. Trimming left V 0 bases short and J 1 base short, with 6 bases between. Per the germline V gene, CDR1 is DFQATT and CDR2 is SNEGSKA (reference sequence). CDR3 length: 13 residues. The data were taken from a study of T-cell memory formation after mild COVID-19. J is TRBJ2-5 and V is TRBV20-1; either TRBD1 or TRBD2 may supply D (5 bases each). The source is a man younger than 35 who had mild COVID-19 (a few samples of this study predate the infection). Cell type and time point are not known. Sequenced sample: PBMCs or a T cell subset sorted from them (not recorded which). DNA of the CDR3: TGCAGTGCTAGAGATGGGACCCAAGAGACCCAGTACTTC. This sequence encodes CSARDGTQETQYF.